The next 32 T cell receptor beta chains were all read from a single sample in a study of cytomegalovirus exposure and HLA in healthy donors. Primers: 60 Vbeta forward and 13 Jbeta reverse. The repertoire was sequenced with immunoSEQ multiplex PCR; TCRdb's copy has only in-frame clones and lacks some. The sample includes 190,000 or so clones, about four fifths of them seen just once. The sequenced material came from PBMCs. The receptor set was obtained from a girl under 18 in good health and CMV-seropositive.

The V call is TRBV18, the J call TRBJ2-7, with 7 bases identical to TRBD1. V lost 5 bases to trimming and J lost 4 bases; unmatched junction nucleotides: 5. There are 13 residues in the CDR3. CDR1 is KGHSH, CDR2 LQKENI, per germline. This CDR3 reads CASSIDREYEQYF. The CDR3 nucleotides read TGTGCCAGCTCAATCGACAGGGAATACGAGCAGTACTTC. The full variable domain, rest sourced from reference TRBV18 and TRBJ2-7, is NAGVMQNPRHLVRRRGQEARLRCSPMKGHSHVYWYRQLPEEGLKFMVYLQKENIIDESGMPKERFSAEFPKEGPSILRIQQVVRGDSAAYFCASSIDREYEQYFGPGTRLTVT.

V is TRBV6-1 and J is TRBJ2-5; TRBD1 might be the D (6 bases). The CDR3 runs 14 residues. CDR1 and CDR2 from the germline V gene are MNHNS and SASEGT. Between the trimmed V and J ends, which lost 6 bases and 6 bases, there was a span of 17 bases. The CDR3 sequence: CASREQGGEKTQYF. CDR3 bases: TGTGCCAGCAGGGAACAGGGTGGGGAAAAGACCCAGTACTTC.

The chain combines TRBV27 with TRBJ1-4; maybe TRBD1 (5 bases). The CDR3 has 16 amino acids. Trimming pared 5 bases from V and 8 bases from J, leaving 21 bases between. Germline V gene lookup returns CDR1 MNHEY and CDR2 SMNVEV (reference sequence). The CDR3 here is CASSPTGTLREEKLFF. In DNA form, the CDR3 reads TGTGCCAGCAGTCCAACCGGGACTTTGAGAGAAGAAAAACTGTTTTTT.

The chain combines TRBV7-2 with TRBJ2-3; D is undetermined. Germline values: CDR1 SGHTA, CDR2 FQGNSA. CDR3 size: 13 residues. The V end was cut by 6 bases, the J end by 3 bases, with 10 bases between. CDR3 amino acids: CASRLGATDTQYF. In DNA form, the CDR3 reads TGTGCCAGCAGACTTGGAGCAACAGATACGCAGTATTTT.

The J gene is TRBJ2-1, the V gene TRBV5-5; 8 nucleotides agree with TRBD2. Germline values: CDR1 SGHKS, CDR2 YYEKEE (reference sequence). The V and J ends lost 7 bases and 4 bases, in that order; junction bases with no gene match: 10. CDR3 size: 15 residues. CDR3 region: CASFRGGEMYNEQFF. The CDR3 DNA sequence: TGTGCCAGCTTCCGGGGGGGCGAGATGTACAATGAGCAGTTCTTC.

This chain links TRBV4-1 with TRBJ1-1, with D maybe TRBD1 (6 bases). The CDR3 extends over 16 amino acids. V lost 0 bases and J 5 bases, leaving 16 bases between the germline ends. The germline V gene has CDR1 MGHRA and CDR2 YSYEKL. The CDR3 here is CASSQDSPPGVTEAFF. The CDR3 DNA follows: TGCGCCAGCAGCCAAGATTCCCCCCCAGGGGTGACTGAAGCTTTCTTT.

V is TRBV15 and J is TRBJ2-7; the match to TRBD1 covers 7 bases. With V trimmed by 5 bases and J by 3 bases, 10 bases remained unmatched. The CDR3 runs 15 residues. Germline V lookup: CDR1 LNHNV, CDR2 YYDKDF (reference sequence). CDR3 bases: TGTGCCACCAGCGCCCCTGGGGACAGCTACTACGAGCAGTACTTC. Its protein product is CATSAPGDSYYEQYF.

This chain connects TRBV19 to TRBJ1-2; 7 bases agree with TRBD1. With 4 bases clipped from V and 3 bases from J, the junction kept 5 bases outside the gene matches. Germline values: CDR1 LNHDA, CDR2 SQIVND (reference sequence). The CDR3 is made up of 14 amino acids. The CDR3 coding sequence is TGTGCCAGTAGTAGAACGACAGGGTACTATGGCTACACCTTC. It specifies CASSRTTGYYGYTF.

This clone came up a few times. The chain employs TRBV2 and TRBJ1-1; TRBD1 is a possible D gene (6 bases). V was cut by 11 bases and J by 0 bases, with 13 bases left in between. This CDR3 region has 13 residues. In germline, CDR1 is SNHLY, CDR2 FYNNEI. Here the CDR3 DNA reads TGTGCCGGAAACAGGGAGATGAACACTGAAGCTTTCTTT. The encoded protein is CAGNREMNTEAFF.

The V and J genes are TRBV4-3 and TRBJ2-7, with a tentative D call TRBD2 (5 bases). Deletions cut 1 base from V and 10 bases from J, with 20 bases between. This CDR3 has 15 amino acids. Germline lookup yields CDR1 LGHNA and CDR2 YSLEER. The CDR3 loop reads CASSQGLSSKVGQYF. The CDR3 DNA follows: TGCGCCAGCAGCCAAGGACTATCAAGCAAAGTCGGTCAGTACTTC.

As DNA, the CDR3 is TGTGCCAGCAGCGTATCTAGCGGGGGTGCCGCGAGAGAGACCCAGTACTTC. It translates to CASSVSSGGAARETQYF. V and J are TRBV9 and TRBJ2-5; 10 bases match TRBD2. Germline V gives CDR1 SGDLS, CDR2 YYNGEE. V shed 1 base and J 4 bases; nucleotides not matched to a gene: 10. The CDR3 consists of 17 residues.

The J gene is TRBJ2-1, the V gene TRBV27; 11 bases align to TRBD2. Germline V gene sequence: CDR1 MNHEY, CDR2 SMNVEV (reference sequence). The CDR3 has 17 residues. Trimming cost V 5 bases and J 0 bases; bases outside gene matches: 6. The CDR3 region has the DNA TGTGCCAGCAGTGATACTAGCGGGGGCCGCTCCTACAATGAGCAGTTCTTC. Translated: CASSDTSGGRSYNEQFF.

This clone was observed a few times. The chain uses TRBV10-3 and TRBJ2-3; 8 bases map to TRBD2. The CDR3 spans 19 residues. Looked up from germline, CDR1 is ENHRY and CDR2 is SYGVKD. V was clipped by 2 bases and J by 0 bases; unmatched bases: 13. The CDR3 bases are TGTGCCATCAGTGAGCCCACTAATCTAGCGGGTGCTAGCACAGATACGCAGTATTTT. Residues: CAISEPTNLAGASTDTQYF.

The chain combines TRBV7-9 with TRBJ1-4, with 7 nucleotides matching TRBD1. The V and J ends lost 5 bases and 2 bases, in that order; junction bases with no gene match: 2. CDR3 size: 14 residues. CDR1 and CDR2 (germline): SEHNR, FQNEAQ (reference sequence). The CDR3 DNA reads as TGTGCCAGCAGCGTGGGACAGACTAATGAAAAACTGTTTTTT. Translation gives CASSVGQTNEKLFF.

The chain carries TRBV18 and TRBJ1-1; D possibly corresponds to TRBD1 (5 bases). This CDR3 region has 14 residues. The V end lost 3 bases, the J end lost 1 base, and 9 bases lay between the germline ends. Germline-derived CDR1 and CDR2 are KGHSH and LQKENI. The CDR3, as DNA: TGTGCCAGCTCACCCGGCAGGGCGAACACTGAAGCTTTCTTT. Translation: CASSPGRANTEAFF.

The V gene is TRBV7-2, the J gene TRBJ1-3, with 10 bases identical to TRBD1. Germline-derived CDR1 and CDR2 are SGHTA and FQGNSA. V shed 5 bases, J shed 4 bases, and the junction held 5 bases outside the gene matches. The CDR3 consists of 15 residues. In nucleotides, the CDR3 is TGTGCCAGCAGCCGAGGGACAGGGGTCGGAAACACCATATATTTT. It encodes CASSRGTGVGNTIYF.

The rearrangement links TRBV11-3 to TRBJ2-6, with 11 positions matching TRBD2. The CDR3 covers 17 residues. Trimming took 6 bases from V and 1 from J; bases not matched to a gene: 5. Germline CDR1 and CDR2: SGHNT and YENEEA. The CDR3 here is CASSELAGASGANVLTF. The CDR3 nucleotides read TGTGCCAGCAGTGAACTAGCGGGGGCGTCTGGGGCCAACGTCCTGACTTTC.

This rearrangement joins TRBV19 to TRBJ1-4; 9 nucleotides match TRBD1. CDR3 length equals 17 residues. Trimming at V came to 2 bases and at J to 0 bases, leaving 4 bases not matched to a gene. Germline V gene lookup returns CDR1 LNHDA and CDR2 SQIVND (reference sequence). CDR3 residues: CASSITGTGPTNEKLFF. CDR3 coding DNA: TGTGCCAGTAGTATAACCGGGACAGGGCCAACTAATGAAAAACTGTTTTTT.

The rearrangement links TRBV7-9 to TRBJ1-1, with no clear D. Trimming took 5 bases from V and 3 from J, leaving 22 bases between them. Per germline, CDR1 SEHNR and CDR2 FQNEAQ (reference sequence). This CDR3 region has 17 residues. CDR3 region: CASSDRRFWDGDTEAFF. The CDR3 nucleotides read TGTGCCAGCAGCGACCGGAGGTTTTGGGATGGGGACACTGAAGCTTTCTTT. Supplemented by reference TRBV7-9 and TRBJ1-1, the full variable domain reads DTGVSQNPRHKITKRGQNVTFRCDPISEHNRLYWYRQTLGQGPEFLTYFQNEAQLEKSRLLSDRFSAERPKGSFSTLEIQRTEQGDSAMYLCASSDRRFWDGDTEAFFGQGTRLTVV.

CDR3 loop: CASSLGPGSSYNEQFF. The DNA of the CDR3 is TGTGCCAGCAGCTTGGGTCCAGGGTCTTCCTACAATGAGCAGTTCTTC. J is TRBJ2-1 and V is TRBV5-6; possible D gene TRBD1, 5 bases. The germline CDR1 and CDR2 sequences are SGHDT and YYEEEE. Trimming shortened V by 0 bases and J by 1 base, and 11 bases separated the two germline ends. CDR3 length: 16 residues.

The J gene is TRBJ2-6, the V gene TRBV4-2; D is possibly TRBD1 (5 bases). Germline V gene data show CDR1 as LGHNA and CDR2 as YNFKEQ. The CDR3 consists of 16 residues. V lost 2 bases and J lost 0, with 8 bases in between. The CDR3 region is CASSQQGDSGANVLTF. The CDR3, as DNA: TGTGCCAGCAGCCAACAGGGTGACTCTGGGGCCAACGTCCTGACTTTC.

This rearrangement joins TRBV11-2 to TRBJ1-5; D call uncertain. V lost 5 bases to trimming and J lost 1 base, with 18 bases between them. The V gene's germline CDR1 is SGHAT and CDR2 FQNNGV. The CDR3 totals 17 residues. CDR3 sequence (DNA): TGTGCCAGCAGCCGCCGCGGGTCAGCCGGAAGCAATCAGCCCCAGCATTTT. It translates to CASSRRGSAGSNQPQHF.

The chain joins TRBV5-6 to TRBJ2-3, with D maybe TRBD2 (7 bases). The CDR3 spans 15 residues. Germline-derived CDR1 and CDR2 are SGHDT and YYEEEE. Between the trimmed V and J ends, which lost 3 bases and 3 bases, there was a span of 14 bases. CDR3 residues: CASSSPRGRTDTQYF. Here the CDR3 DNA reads TGTGCCAGCAGCTCCCCGCGGGGGCGGACAGATACGCAGTATTTT.

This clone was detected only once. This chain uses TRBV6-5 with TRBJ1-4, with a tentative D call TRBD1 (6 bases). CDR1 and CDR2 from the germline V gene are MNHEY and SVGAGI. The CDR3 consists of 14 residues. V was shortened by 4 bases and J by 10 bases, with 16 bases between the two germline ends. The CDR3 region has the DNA TGTGCCAGCAGTTGGGACACCCGGGGGGGAAAACTGTTTTTT. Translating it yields CASSWDTRGGKLFF.

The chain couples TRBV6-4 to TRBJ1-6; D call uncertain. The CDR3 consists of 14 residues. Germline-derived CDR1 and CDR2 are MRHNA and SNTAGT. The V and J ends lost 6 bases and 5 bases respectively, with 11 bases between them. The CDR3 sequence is CASSRSRNNSPLHF. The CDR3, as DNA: TGTGCCAGCAGCCGGTCCAGGAATAATTCACCCCTCCACTTT.

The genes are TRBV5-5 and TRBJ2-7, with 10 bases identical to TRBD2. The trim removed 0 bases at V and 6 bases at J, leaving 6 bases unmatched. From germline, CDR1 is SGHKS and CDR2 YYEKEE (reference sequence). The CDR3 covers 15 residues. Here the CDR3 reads CASSLVSGGSIEQYF. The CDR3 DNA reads TGTGCCAGCAGCTTGGTTAGCGGGGGGTCTATCGAGCAGTACTTC.

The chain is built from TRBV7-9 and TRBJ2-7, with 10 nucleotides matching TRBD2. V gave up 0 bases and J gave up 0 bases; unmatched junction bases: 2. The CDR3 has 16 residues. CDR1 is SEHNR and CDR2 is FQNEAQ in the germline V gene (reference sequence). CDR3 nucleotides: TGTGCCAGCAGCTTAGCTTCTAGCGGGGGCTCCTACGAGCAGTACTTC. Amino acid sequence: CASSLASSGGSYEQYF. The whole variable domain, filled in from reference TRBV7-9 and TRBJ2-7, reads DTGVSQNPRHKITKRGQNVTFRCDPISEHNRLYWYRQTLGQGPEFLTYFQNEAQLEKSRLLSDRFSAERPKGSFSTLEIQRTEQGDSAMYLCASSLASSGGSYEQYFGPGTRLTVT.

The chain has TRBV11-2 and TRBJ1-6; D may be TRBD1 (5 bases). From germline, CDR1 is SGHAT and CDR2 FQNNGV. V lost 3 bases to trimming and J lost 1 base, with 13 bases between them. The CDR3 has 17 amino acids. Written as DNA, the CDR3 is TGTGCCAGCAGCTTTGGCAGGGCGCGTTCCTATAATTCACCCCTCCACTTT. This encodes CASSFGRARSYNSPLHF.

This chain's CDR3 is CASSLSGAFPSGYEQYF. CDR3 nucleotides: TGTGCCAGCAGCTTAAGCGGGGCCTTTCCATCGGGTTACGAGCAGTACTTC. The chain combines TRBV11-2 with TRBJ2-7, with 7 bases lining up with TRBD2. V shed 2 bases and J 4 bases; nucleotides not matched to a gene: 14. Germline values: CDR1 SGHAT, CDR2 FQNNGV. The CDR3 covers 17 residues.

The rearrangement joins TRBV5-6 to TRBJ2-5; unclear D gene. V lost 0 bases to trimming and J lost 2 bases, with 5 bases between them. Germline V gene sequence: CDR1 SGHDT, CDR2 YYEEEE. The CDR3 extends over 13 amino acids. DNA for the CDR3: TGTGCCAGCAGCTTGGTCCTACAAGAGACCCAGTACTTC. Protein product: CASSLVLQETQYF.

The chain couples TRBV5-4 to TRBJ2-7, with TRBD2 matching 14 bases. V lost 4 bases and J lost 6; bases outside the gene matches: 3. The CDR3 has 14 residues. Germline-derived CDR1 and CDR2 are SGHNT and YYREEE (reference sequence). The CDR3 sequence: CASSLGLAGGEQYF. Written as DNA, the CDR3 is TGTGCCAGCAGCCTAGGACTAGCGGGGGGCGAGCAGTACTTC.

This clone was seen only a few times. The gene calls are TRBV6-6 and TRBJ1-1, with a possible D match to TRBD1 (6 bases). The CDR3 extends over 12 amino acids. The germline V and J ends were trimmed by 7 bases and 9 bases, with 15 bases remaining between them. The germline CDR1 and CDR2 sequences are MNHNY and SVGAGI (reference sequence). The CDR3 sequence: CASTPRTEKAFF. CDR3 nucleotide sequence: TGTGCCAGCACCCCCCGGACAGAAAAAGCTTTCTTT.